Following are 5 T cell receptor beta chains from one sample sequenced in a study of shared clonotypes between healthy human individuals. Method: immunoSEQ multiplex PCR; TCRdb's copy keeps in-frame clones and lacks some. The sample contains roughly 2 million clones, roughly 95% of which appear only once. The sequenced sample consisted of naive CD4+ T cells sorted from blood. Subset specified: CD45RA+ positively selected. These receptors originate from a man between 18 and 29 years old in good health.

The chain uses TRBV5-1 and TRBJ1-3; D uncertain. Deletions cut 3 bases from V and 4 bases from J, with 11 bases between. The CDR3 has 14 residues. Looked up from germline, CDR1 is SGHRS and CDR2 is YFSETQ. The DNA for the CDR3 is TGCGCCAGCAGCTCCGGGAGCACAGGAAACACCATATATTTT. Translated, it gives CASSSGSTGNTIYF.

The chain combines TRBV18 with TRBJ2-3; D possibly corresponds to TRBD2 (6 bases). The length of the CDR3 is 18 residues. The V end lost 6 bases, the J end lost 5 bases, and 27 bases lay between the germline ends. Germline-derived CDR1 and CDR2 are KGHSH and LQKENI. This chain's CDR3 is CASSQTELLAILRDTQYF. CDR3 nucleotide sequence: TGTGCCAGCTCCCAAACGGAGCTTCTAGCGATCCTCAGAGATACGCAGTATTTT.

Of note for this clone: Distinct nucleotide sequences in the sample also encode this CDR3. The chain recombines TRBV9 with TRBJ1-1; TRBD1 matches at 7 bases. There are 14 residues in the CDR3. From germline, CDR1 is SGDLS and CDR2 YYNGEE. V lost 3 bases and J lost 4; bases outside the gene matches: 6. The CDR3: CASSGNRGGTEAFF. The DNA of the CDR3 is TGTGCCAGCAGCGGAAACAGGGGAGGCACTGAAGCTTTCTTT.

The chain is built from TRBV5-1 and TRBJ2-4, with D possibly matching TRBD1 (6 bases). This CDR3 region has 14 residues. Germline CDR1 and CDR2: SGHRS and YFSETQ. Trimming removed 2 bases from V and 8 bases from J, with 14 bases in between. The CDR3 loop is CASSLAGTSDIQYF. In DNA form, the CDR3 reads TGCGCCAGCAGCTTAGCAGGGACATCTGACATTCAGTACTTC. Based on the CDR3 plus reference TRBV5-1 and TRBJ2-4, the full variable domain is KAGVTQTPRYLIKTRGQQVTLSCSPISGHRSVSWYQQTPGQGLQFLFEYFSETQRNKGNFPGRFSGRQFSNSRSEMNVSTLELGDSALYLCASSLAGTSDIQYFGAGTRLSVL.

The J gene is TRBJ2-7, the V gene TRBV11-2; D call uncertain. Germline values: CDR1 SGHAT, CDR2 FQNNGV. The CDR3 runs 13 residues. V was shortened by 5 bases and J by 5 bases, with 13 bases between the two germline ends. The CDR3 region has the DNA TGTGCCAGCAGCCCCCGGTTCGAAAACGAGCAGTACTTC. This sequence encodes CASSPRFENEQYF.